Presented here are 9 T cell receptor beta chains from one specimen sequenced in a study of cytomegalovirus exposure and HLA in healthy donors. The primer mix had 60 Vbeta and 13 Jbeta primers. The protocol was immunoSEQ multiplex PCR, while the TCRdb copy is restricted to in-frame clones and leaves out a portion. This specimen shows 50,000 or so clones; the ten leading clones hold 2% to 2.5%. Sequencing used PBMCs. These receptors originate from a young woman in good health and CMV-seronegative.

CDR3 sequence (DNA): TGTGCCAGCAGTGGAGGGGGCTTGGAGACCCAGTACTTC. This codes for CASSGGGLETQYF. This rearrangement joins TRBV28 to TRBJ2-5, with D possibly TRBD1 on 7 matching bases. Trimming cost V 5 bases and J 5 bases, with 12 bases left between them. Germline V gene sequence: CDR1 MDHEN, CDR2 SYDVKM. CDR3 length equals 13 residues.

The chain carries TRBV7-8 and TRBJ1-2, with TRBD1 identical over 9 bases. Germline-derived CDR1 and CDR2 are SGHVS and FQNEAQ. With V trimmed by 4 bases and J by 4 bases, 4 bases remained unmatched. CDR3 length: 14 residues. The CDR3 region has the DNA TGTGCCAGCAGCTCGGGACAGGGAACCTATGGCTACACCTTC. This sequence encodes CASSSGQGTYGYTF.

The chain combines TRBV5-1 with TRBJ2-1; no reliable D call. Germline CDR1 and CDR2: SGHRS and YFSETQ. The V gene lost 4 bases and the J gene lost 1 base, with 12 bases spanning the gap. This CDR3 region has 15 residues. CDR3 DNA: TGCGCCAGCAGCCTCACCCTAGGATCCTACAATGAGCAGTTCTTC. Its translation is CASSLTLGSYNEQFF. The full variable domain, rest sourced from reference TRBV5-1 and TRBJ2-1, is KAGVTQTPRYLIKTRGQQVTLSCSPISGHRSVSWYQQTPGQGLQFLFEYFSETQRNKGNFPGRFSGRQFSNSRSEMNVSTLELGDSALYLCASSLTLGSYNEQFFGPGTRLTVL.

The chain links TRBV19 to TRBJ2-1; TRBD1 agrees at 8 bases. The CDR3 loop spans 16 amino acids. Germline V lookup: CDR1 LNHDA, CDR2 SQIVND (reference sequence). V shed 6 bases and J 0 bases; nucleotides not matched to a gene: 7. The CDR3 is CASRPRGPRSYNEQFF. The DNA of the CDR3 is TGTGCCAGTAGGCCCAGGGGGCCCCGCTCCTACAATGAGCAGTTCTTC.

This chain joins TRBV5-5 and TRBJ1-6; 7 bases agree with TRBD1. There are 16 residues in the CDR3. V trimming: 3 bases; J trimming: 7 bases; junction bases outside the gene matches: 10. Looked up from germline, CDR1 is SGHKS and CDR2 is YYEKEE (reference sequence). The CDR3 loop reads CASSSNDRVWNSPLHF. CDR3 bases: TGTGCCAGCAGCTCGAACGACAGGGTATGGAATTCACCCCTCCACTTT. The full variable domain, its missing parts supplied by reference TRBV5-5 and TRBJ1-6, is DAGVTQSPTHLIKTRGQQVTLRCSPISGHKSVSWYQQVLGQGPQFIFQYYEKEERGRGNFPDRFSARQFPNYSSELNVNALLLGDSALYLCASSSNDRVWNSPLHFGNGTRLTVT.

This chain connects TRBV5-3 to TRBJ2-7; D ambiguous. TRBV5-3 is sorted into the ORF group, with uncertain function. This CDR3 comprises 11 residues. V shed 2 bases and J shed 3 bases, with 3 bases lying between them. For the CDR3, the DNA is TGTGCCAGAAGCTTCAGCTACGAGCAGTACTTC. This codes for CARSFSYEQYF.

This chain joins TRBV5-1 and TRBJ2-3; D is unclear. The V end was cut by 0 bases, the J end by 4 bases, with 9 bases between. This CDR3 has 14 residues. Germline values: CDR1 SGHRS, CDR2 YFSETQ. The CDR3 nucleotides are TGCGCCAGCAGCTTGGTGTGGCCTGCAGATACGCAGTATTTT. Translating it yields CASSLVWPADTQYF. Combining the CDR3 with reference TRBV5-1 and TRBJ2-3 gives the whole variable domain KAGVTQTPRYLIKTRGQQVTLSCSPISGHRSVSWYQQTPGQGLQFLFEYFSETQRNKGNFPGRFSGRQFSNSRSEMNVSTLELGDSALYLCASSLVWPADTQYFGPGTRLTVL.

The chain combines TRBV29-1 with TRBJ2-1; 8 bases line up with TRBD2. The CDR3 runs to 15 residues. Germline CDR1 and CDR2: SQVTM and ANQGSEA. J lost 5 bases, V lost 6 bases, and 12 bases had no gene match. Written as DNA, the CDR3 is TGCAGCGTCCAGACCGGGACTAGGGTGGACAATGAGCAGTTCTTC. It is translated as CSVQTGTRVDNEQFF.

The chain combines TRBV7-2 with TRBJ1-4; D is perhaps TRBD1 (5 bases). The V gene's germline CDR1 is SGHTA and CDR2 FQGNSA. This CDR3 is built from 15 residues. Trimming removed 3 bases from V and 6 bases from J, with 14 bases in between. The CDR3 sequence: CASSFRTRGYEKLFF. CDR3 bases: TGTGCCAGCAGCTTTAGGACACGGGGGTATGAAAAACTGTTTTTT.